These T cell receptor beta chains were read from a single sample in a study of post-analysis software for immune sequencing data. One entry per CDR3 protein, called by TCRdb with MiXCR from the PCR reads. The table has over 300,000 distinct CDR3 sequences, approximately 33% seen once. Sequences were obtained from blood. All receptors come from a girl aged 5 to 17 with multiple sclerosis. Each CDR3 is given with its conserved first and last residue. Fields, in order: D gene, J gene, V gene, clone size, CDR3 protein, CDR3 DNA. D genes are given only for firm matches. Clone size is given for some rows only: seen once, a few or many times, or a class if the clone is expanded.

D gene: NA; J gene: TRBJ1-1; V gene: TRBV7-2; clone size: once; CDR3 protein: CASNPPNGGYTEAFF; CDR3 DNA: TGTGCCAGCAACCCGCCCAACGGGGGGTACACTGAAGCTTTCTTT
D gene: TRBD2; J gene: TRBJ2-1; V gene: TRBV7-3; clone size: many; CDR3 protein: CASSSSGGNNEQFF; CDR3 DNA: TGTGCCAGTTCTTCTAGCGGGGGAAACAATGAGCAGTTCTTC
D gene: NA; J gene: TRBJ1-5; V gene: TRBV6-2/TRBV6-3; clone size: NA; CDR3 protein: CASSLTGSQPQHF; CDR3 DNA: TGTGCCAGCAGTTTAACAGGGAGCCAGCCCCAGCATTTT
D gene: TRBD2; J gene: TRBJ2-3; V gene: TRBV20-1; clone size: few; CDR3 protein: CSAKEPRGGKDTQYF; CDR3 DNA: TGCAGTGCTAAGGAGCCCCGCGGGGGGAAAGATACGCAGTATTTT
D gene: NA; J gene: TRBJ2-5; V gene: TRBV3-1; clone size: NA; CDR3 protein: CASSSRVAGATQYF; CDR3 DNA: TGTGCCAGCAGCTCTCGTGTCGCAGGGGCGACCCAGTACTTC
D gene: TRBD1; J gene: TRBJ2-7; V gene: TRBV12-3/TRBV12-4; clone size: few; CDR3 protein: CASSSAGTGGYEQYF; CDR3 DNA: TGTGCCAGCAGTTCGGCCGGGACAGGGGGCTACGAGCAGTACTTC
D gene: NA; J gene: TRBJ1-6; V gene: TRBV12-3/TRBV12-4; clone size: NA; CDR3 protein: CASSPGGDSPLHF; CDR3 DNA: TGTGCCAGCAGTCCCGGGGGTGATTCACCCCTCCACTTT
D gene: TRBD1; J gene: TRBJ1-1; V gene: TRBV6-5; clone size: few; CDR3 protein: CAGRRQGNAEAFF; CDR3 DNA: TGTGCCGGCCGGAGACAGGGGAACGCTGAAGCTTTCTTT
D gene: NA; J gene: TRBJ2-3; V gene: TRBV29-1; clone size: once; CDR3 protein: CSVDRVDTQYF; CDR3 DNA: TGCAGCGTTGACAGGGTGGATACGCAGTATTTT
D gene: NA; J gene: TRBJ2-1; V gene: TRBV20-1; clone size: NA; CDR3 protein: CSATSTGYNEQFF; CDR3 DNA: TGCAGTGCTACCTCCACAGGCTACAATGAGCAGTTCTTC
D gene: NA; J gene: TRBJ1-6; V gene: TRBV12-3/TRBV12-4; clone size: NA; CDR3 protein: CASSLVQSQNSPLHF; CDR3 DNA: TGTGCCAGCAGTTTAGTGCAGAGCCAGAATTCACCCCTCCACTTT
D gene: NA; J gene: TRBJ2-7; V gene: TRBV3-1; clone size: NA; CDR3 protein: CASSQDRDGEQYF; CDR3 DNA: TGTGCCAGCAGCCAAGACCGCGACGGGGAGCAGTACTTC
D gene: TRBD1; J gene: TRBJ2-7; V gene: TRBV10-2; clone size: few; CDR3 protein: CASKRQGGSYEQYF; CDR3 DNA: TGCGCCAGCAAAAGACAGGGGGGGTCCTACGAGCAGTACTTC
D gene: NA; J gene: TRBJ1-2; V gene: TRBV7-2; clone size: NA; CDR3 protein: CASSPSPLQRNYGYTF; CDR3 DNA: TGTGCCAGCAGCCCTAGCCCCTTACAGAGAAACTATGGCTACACCTTC
D gene: TRBD1; J gene: TRBJ2-1; V gene: TRBV4-1; clone size: NA; CDR3 protein: CASSQDIRQGSYNEQFF; CDR3 DNA: TGCGCCAGCAGCCAAGATATACGACAGGGGTCCTACAATGAGCAGTTCTTC
D gene: NA; J gene: TRBJ2-5; V gene: TRBV4-2; clone size: NA; CDR3 protein: CASSQGRGRRETQYF; CDR3 DNA: TGTGCCAGCAGCCAGGGGCGGGGGCGAAGAGAGACCCAGTACTTC
D gene: NA; J gene: TRBJ1-1; V gene: TRBV20-1; clone size: NA; CDR3 protein: CSARGLEGTEAFF; CDR3 DNA: TGCAGTGCTAGAGGCCTGGAGGGAACTGAAGCTTTCTTT
D gene: TRBD1; J gene: TRBJ2-7; V gene: TRBV6-5; clone size: NA; CDR3 protein: CASSYSRGQVTYEQYF; CDR3 DNA: TGTGCCAGCAGTTACTCGAGGGGACAGGTTACCTACGAGCAGTACTTC
D gene: NA; J gene: TRBJ1-4; V gene: TRBV20-1; clone size: NA; CDR3 protein: CSATDRKSDEKLFF; CDR3 DNA: TGCAGTGCTACCGACAGGAAGTCCGATGAAAAACTGTTTTTT
D gene: TRBD1; J gene: TRBJ1-4; V gene: TRBV28; clone size: NA; CDR3 protein: CASSFAAGGRNEKLFF; CDR3 DNA: TGTGCCAGCAGTTTCGCCGCAGGGGGAAGGAATGAAAAACTGTTTTTT